The rows below give T cell receptor beta chains drawn from one sample of a study of blood T cell repertoires in COVID-19. Data came from immunoSEQ multiplex PCR; TCRdb stores just in-frame clones and leaves some out. The table lists 60,000 to 85,000 clones, around 90% of them singletons. The sequencing input was peripheral blood. Receptor source: a woman aged 45-59 years with COVID-19, enrolled during active disease. Each CDR3 is given without its conserved first and last residue. The order of the fields is V gene, J gene, D gene, CDR3 protein. D genes are given only for firm matches.

TRBV5-1	TRBJ2-3	TRBD2	ASSFGLAGRTDTQY
TRBV7-8	TRBJ1-6	NA	ASSRTGGRSYNSPLH
TRBV27	TRBJ1-4	TRBD1	ASKQTGGIEKLF
TRBV29-1	TRBJ1-1	NA	SVAVTGLNTEAF
TRBV28	TRBJ2-1	NA	ASLGEPHEQF
TRBV14	TRBJ1-5	NA	ASSLERNSPQH
TRBV28	TRBJ2-1	NA	ASSTRPYNEQF
TRBV28	TRBJ2-5	NA	ASSSDSPETQY
TRBV19	TRBJ2-3	TRBD2	ASSLGLVKTDTQY
TRBV3-1/TRBV3-2	TRBJ2-1	TRBD2	ASSQVASGRYNEQF
TRBV9	TRBJ2-5	TRBD2	ASSVDPSGPQETQY
TRBV19	TRBJ2-3	TRBD2	ASSIPREALTDTQY
TRBV5-1	TRBJ1-2	NA	ASSPNRREGYGYT
TRBV2	TRBJ1-1	NA	ASSEGFRSSTEAF
TRBV6-5	TRBJ1-4	TRBD1	ASSAGQGNREKLF
TRBV7-2	TRBJ2-7	TRBD1	ASTLKGGAAYEQY
TRBV4-1	TRBJ2-1	NA	ASSPPGGYNEQF
TRBV5-5	TRBJ1-4	NA	ASSFTGTNEKLF
TRBV24-1	TRBJ1-2	TRBD1	ATSGTGAGGHGYT
TRBV3-1/TRBV3-2	TRBJ2-7	NA	ASSQLGGYEQY
TRBV5-6	TRBJ1-1	NA	ASSLATGNTEAF
TRBV5-1	TRBJ1-2	NA	ASSLDLRGYT
TRBV10-3	TRBJ2-1	TRBD2	AISEAGGSYNEQF
TRBV5-4	TRBJ2-7	NA	ASSPEGGGIGYEQY
TRBV11-3	TRBJ1-2	NA	ASSSPGGYGYT
TRBV10-3	TRBJ2-2	TRBD2	AISGADRLAGVDGELF
TRBV19	TRBJ1-1	TRBD1	ASSNKGAVNTEAF
TRBV30	TRBJ1-2	TRBD1	AWRRDRPYGYT
TRBV24-1	TRBJ2-5	TRBD1	ATSTGTVGETQY
TRBV29-1	TRBJ2-7	TRBD2	SVERLGGRGDEQY
TRBV10-2	TRBJ2-1	TRBD2	ASRQWGEGLVAEQF
TRBV5-1	TRBJ1-1	NA	ASSQAGMNTEAF
TRBV7-2	TRBJ1-5	NA	ASSLSERGPQH
TRBV10-3	TRBJ2-2	NA	AISAGGSATGELF
TRBV6-6	TRBJ1-6	NA	ASSFSRSYNSPLH
TRBV5-4	TRBJ2-7	TRBD2	ASSLWTSGRYEQY
TRBV27	TRBJ2-1	NA	ASSLVPSGGGEQF
TRBV25-1	TRBJ1-3	TRBD1	ASTLTGQRNTIY
TRBV11-3	TRBJ2-7	TRBD2	ASSLDTSGSLLFYEQY